These 15 T cell receptor beta chains came from one sample sequenced in a study of cytomegalovirus exposure and HLA in healthy donors. Produced via immunoSEQ multiplex PCR; TCRdb's table is partial and in-frame only. The sample includes 150,000 to 200,000 clones, 86% of them seen just once. Sequencing was performed on PBMCs. These receptors originate from a woman between 18 and 29 years old in good health and CMV-seronegative.

The chain employs TRBV18 and TRBJ1-1; 8 bases line up with TRBD1. The CDR3 contains 15 residues. J was trimmed by 1 base and V by 5 bases; bases with no gene match: 6. Germline CDR1 is KGHSH and CDR2 is LQKENI. The CDR3 protein is CASSTTGGTNTEAFF. The CDR3 nucleotides are TGTGCCAGCTCAACTACAGGGGGAACGAACACTGAAGCTTTCTTT.

The chain has TRBV29-1 and TRBJ2-7; D might be TRBD1 (5 bases). Germline V CDR1 and CDR2: SQVTM, ANQGSEA. With 3 bases removed from V and 2 bases from J, the gap between germline ends came to 11 bases. This CDR3 has 13 amino acids. This chain's CDR3 is CSVDRAGTYEQYF. The DNA of the CDR3 is TGCAGCGTTGACAGGGCAGGAACCTACGAGCAGTACTTC.

The gene calls are TRBV4-1 and TRBJ1-5, with D uncertain. V shed 1 base and J shed 0 bases, with 4 bases lying between them. Germline V lookup: CDR1 MGHRA, CDR2 YSYEKL. This CDR3 is 14 amino acids long. CDR3 bases: TGCGCCAGCAGCCAAGCCTATAGCAATCAGCCCCAGCATTTT. It codes for CASSQAYSNQPQHF.

The gene calls are TRBV19 and TRBJ2-3; TRBD2 aligns across 11 bases. The CDR3 has 17 residues. The V gene's germline CDR1 is LNHDA and CDR2 SQIVND (reference sequence). V trimming: 7 bases; J trimming: 2 bases; junction bases outside the gene matches: 11. CDR3 residues: CASTLGTSGLYTDTQYF. The DNA of the CDR3 is TGTGCCAGTACCCTGGGGACTAGCGGTCTGTACACAGATACGCAGTATTTT. The entire variable domain, with the rest obtained from reference TRBV19 and TRBJ2-3, is as follows: DGGITQSPKYLFRKEGQNVTLSCEQNLNHDAMYWYRQDPGQGLRLIYYSQIVNDFQKGDIAEGYSVSREKKESFPLTVTSAQKNPTAFYLCASTLGTSGLYTDTQYFGPGTRLTVL.

The chain recombines TRBV15 with TRBJ1-6, with TRBD1 as a possible D gene (6 bases). The CDR3 has 15 residues. Trimming left V 0 bases short and J 6 bases short, with 9 bases between. Germline V gives CDR1 LNHNV, CDR2 YYDKDF (reference sequence). The CDR3 DNA sequence: TGTGCCACCAGCAGAGAGGACAGACCTAATTCACCCCTCCACTTT. Translation: CATSREDRPNSPLHF.

This chain joins TRBV11-2 and TRBJ2-7; D perhaps matches TRBD1 (5 bases). CDR3 size: 14 residues. The V end lost 6 bases, the J end lost 2 bases, and 14 bases lay between the germline ends. Per the germline V gene, CDR1 is SGHAT and CDR2 is FQNNGV. The CDR3 DNA is TGTGCCAGCAGTCGACAGTTGGGAACCTACGAGCAGTACTTC. Its protein is CASSRQLGTYEQYF.

Turning to this clone: One end of the junction is discordant with germline, which a read error may explain. The chain couples TRBV14 to TRBJ2-7; no reliable D call. Per germline, CDR1 SGHDN and CDR2 FVKESK. CDR3 length: 13 amino acids. DNA for the CDR3: TGTGCCAGCAGCCAATTTTTCTCCTCCGAGCAGTACTTC. It specifies CASSQFFSSEQYF. Based on the CDR3 plus reference TRBV14 and TRBJ2-7, the full variable domain is EAGVTQFPSHSVIEKGQTVTLRCDPISGHDNLYWYRRVMGKEIKFLLHFVKESKQDESGMPNNRFLAERTGGTYSTLKVQPAELEDSGVYFCASSQFFSSEQYFGPGTRLTVT.

The chain is built from TRBV15 and TRBJ1-4; maybe TRBD1 (6 bases). The germline gives CDR1 LNHNV, CDR2 YYDKDF (reference sequence). V lost 5 bases, J lost 2 bases, and 12 bases lay in between. The CDR3 extends over 15 amino acids. CDR3 sequence reads: CATSGRTVTNEKLFF. The CDR3 nucleotides read TGTGCCACCAGCGGACGGACAGTTACTAATGAAAAACTGTTTTTT.

This clone showed up just a few times. This chain joins TRBV10-1 and TRBJ1-3, with a weak D call TRBD1 (5 bases). Looked up from germline, CDR1 is WNHNN and CDR2 is SYGVQD (reference sequence). CDR3 length: 14 amino acids. V was shortened by 2 bases and J by 4 bases, with 9 bases between the two germline ends. CDR3 amino acids: CASSEQGPGNTIYF. In nucleotides, the CDR3 is TGCGCCAGCAGTGAGCAGGGTCCAGGAAACACCATATATTTT.

The chain recombines TRBV19 with TRBJ1-5, with 8 bases that match TRBD1. J lost 4 bases, V lost 4 bases, and 3 bases had no gene match. The CDR3 spans 14 residues. In germline, CDR1 is LNHDA, CDR2 SQIVND (reference sequence). CDR3 in amino acids: CASSTTGGNQPQHF. CDR3 nucleotides: TGTGCCAGTAGTACAACAGGGGGAAATCAGCCCCAGCATTTT.

For this clone: A read error may account for a junction end that differs from germline. The V and J genes are TRBV9 and TRBJ2-7; a possible D gene is TRBD2 (5 bases). The CDR3 covers 13 residues. Germline CDR1 is SGDLS and CDR2 is YYNGEE. CDR3 residues: CTSSGEAPYEQYF. The CDR3 bases are TGTACCAGCAGCGGAGAGGCCCCCTACGAGCAGTACTTC.

This clone was found once. The rearrangement links TRBV10-3 to TRBJ2-5, with D uncertain. Germline V gene lookup returns CDR1 ENHRY and CDR2 SYGVKD. The V end lost 3 bases, the J end lost 4 bases, and 9 bases lay between the germline ends. CDR3 length equals 13 residues. The CDR3 is CAISDGQIETQYF. CDR3 sequence (DNA): TGTGCCATCAGTGATGGGCAGATAGAGACCCAGTACTTC.

There are a few counts of this clone. V and J are TRBV5-6 and TRBJ1-6; 8 positions agree with TRBD1. V shed 3 bases, J shed 7 bases, and the junction held 6 bases outside the gene matches. CDR1 SGHDT and CDR2 YYEEEE come from the germline V gene. This CDR3 is 15 amino acids long. This chain's CDR3 is CASSSLDRDNSPLHF. CDR3 coding DNA: TGTGCCAGCAGCTCCCTGGACAGGGACAATTCACCCCTCCACTTT. Filled out from reference TRBV5-6 and TRBJ1-6, the complete variable domain reads DAGVTQSPTHLIKTRGQQVTLRCSPKSGHDTVSWYQQALGQGPQFIFQYYEEEERQRGNFPDRFSGHQFPNYSSELNVNALLLGDSALYLCASSSLDRDNSPLHFGNGTRLTVT.

This clone was seen a few times. The V call is TRBV4-1, the J call TRBJ1-1, with D possibly matching TRBD1 (6 bases). Deletions cut 3 bases from V and 3 bases from J, with 14 bases between. Germline V gene lookup returns CDR1 MGHRA and CDR2 YSYEKL. CDR3 length equals 15 residues. For the CDR3, the DNA is TGCGCCAGCAGCCACTCACAGGGCTTGGACACTGAAGCTTTCTTT. It yields the protein CASSHSQGLDTEAFF.

The chain joins TRBV6-5 to TRBJ2-3; D may be TRBD1 (5 bases). Germline V gene lookup returns CDR1 MNHEY and CDR2 SVGAGI. The CDR3 sequence is 15 residues long. Trimming shortened V by 3 bases and J by 2 bases, and 12 bases separated the two germline ends. The CDR3 loop is CASSYGTGDTDTQYF. The CDR3 DNA reads TGTGCCAGCAGTTATGGCACAGGAGACACAGATACGCAGTATTTT.